This entry lists 18 T cell receptor beta chains sequenced from one sample in a study of blood T cell repertoires in COVID-19. Here immunoSEQ multiplex PCR was the method, and the copy in TCRdb shows in-frame clones only, minus some. The sample holds 50,000 to 65,000 clones, 75% to 85% seen once. The sample taken for sequencing was peripheral blood. The receptors come from a woman aged 60-75 years with acute or convalescent COVID-19.

J is TRBJ1-4 and V is TRBV9; 9 positions agree with TRBD1. The germline CDR1 and CDR2 sequences are SGDLS and YYNGEE. This CDR3 spans 16 amino acids. J gave up 1 base and V 3 bases, and 4 bases lay outside the gene matches. The CDR3 spells CASSGRDRVTNEKLFF. CDR3 nucleotide sequence: TGTGCCAGCAGCGGCCGGGACAGGGTAACTAATGAAAAACTGTTTTTT.

The chain joins TRBV6-2 or TRBV6-3 to TRBJ2-7; 14 nucleotides line up with TRBD2. Trimming cost V 5 bases and J 6 bases; bases outside gene matches: 9. CDR3 length equals 16 residues. CDR1 MNHEY and CDR2 SVGEGT come from the germline V gene. This CDR3 is CASSRGLAGAGGEQYF. The CDR3 DNA follows: TGTGCCAGCAGTAGGGGACTAGCGGGAGCGGGAGGCGAGCAGTACTTC.

This chain uses TRBV4-1 with TRBJ2-7; D remains unclear. Germline V gene sequence: CDR1 MGHRA, CDR2 YSYEKL. The CDR3 is 14 amino acids. V was cut by 2 bases and J by 6 bases, with 14 bases left in between. Here the CDR3 reads CASSQMNRQVEQYF. As DNA, the CDR3 is TGCGCCAGCAGCCAAATGAACCGGCAGGTCGAGCAGTACTTC.

This chain connects TRBV15 to TRBJ1-2; tentative D call: TRBD1 (6 bases). V lost 4 bases and J 1 base, leaving 13 bases between the germline ends. The length of the CDR3 is 15 residues. CDR1 and CDR2 from the germline V gene are LNHNV and YYDKDF (reference sequence). CDR3 sequence (DNA): TGTGCCACCAGCAAACTAGGACAGAGTAACTATGGCTACACCTTC. This sequence encodes CATSKLGQSNYGYTF.

This rearrangement joins TRBV2 to TRBJ1-6; 8 bases are a match to TRBD1. The germline CDR1 and CDR2 sequences are SNHLY and FYNNEI. V dropped 6 bases and J dropped 7; count of bases not matched to a gene: 8. The CDR3 runs 15 residues. The CDR3 nucleotides are TGTGCCAGCAGGGGGACAGGAATAGTGAATTCACCCCTCCACTTT. Amino acid sequence: CASRGTGIVNSPLHF.

V and J are TRBV12-3 or TRBV12-4 and TRBJ2-7; D is possibly TRBD2 (5 bases). Trimming removed 6 bases from V and 3 bases from J, with 12 bases in between. The CDR3 is 13 amino acids. For the CDR3, the DNA is TGTGCCAGCAGGGGCTCGGGGTTCTACGAGCAGTACTTC. This sequence encodes CASRGSGFYEQYF.

V and J are TRBV9 and TRBJ1-1, with TRBD1 identical over 8 bases. CDR3 size: 15 residues. Germline CDR1 SGDLS, CDR2 YYNGEE. V was pared by 4 bases and J by 5 bases, with 10 bases of the junction left unmatched. The CDR3 coding sequence is TGTGCCAGCAGCCTCGATCCCCAGGGGGCTACTGAAGCTTTCTTT. Encoded protein: CASSLDPQGATEAFF. Full variable domain (remainder filled in from reference TRBV9 and TRBJ1-1): DSGVTQTPKHLITATGQRVTLRCSPRSGDLSVYWYQQSLDQGLQFLIQYYNGEERAKGNILERFSAQQFPDLHSELNLSSLELGDSALYFCASSLDPQGATEAFFGQGTRLTVV.

V is TRBV2 and J is TRBJ2-1, with 7 bases matching TRBD2. The germline V gene has CDR1 SNHLY and CDR2 FYNNEI. This CDR3 comprises 16 residues. J gave up 0 bases and V 4 bases, and 6 bases lay outside the gene matches. CDR3 region: CASSGERGSSYNEQFF. For the CDR3, the DNA is TGTGCCAGCAGTGGAGAGCGCGGGAGCTCCTACAATGAGCAGTTCTTC.

The CDR3, as DNA: TGCGCCAGCAGCTTTCGAATTCAGGGGATCGGGAACGATGAGCAGTTCTTC. Protein sequence: CASSFRIQGIGNDEQFF. The V and J genes are TRBV4-1 and TRBJ2-1; possible D gene TRBD1, 6 bases. The CDR3 sequence is 17 residues long. With 5 bases removed from V and 8 bases from J, the gap between germline ends came to 25 bases. Germline loops: CDR1 MGHRA, CDR2 YSYEKL.

The chain uses TRBV5-4 and TRBJ2-5; 10 positions agree with TRBD2. The V gene's germline CDR1 is SGHNT and CDR2 YYREEE (reference sequence). With 3 bases clipped from V and 5 bases from J, the junction kept 7 bases outside the gene matches. The CDR3 length is 15 residues. The CDR3 DNA sequence: TGTGCCAGCAGCTCCGAGCGGGGGGGCGTGGAGACCCAGTACTTC. Its translation is CASSSERGGVETQYF.

Remarks on this clone: At one end, the junction sequence differs from germline, possibly due to a read error. V is TRBV7-9 and J is TRBJ2-5; D gene unclear. This CDR3 has 12 residues. Germline CDR1 and CDR2: SEHNR and FQNEAQ (reference sequence). CDR3 residues: CAGSRDQETQYF. The CDR3 DNA is TGTGCCGGCAGCCGAGATCAAGAGACCCAGTACTTC.

This clone was found once. The chain combines TRBV6-1 with TRBJ2-7; no definite D call. This CDR3 region has 12 residues. Looked up from germline, CDR1 is MNHNS and CDR2 is SASEGT. Trimming took 3 bases from V and 2 from J, leaving 5 bases between them. The CDR3 DNA is TGTGCCAGCAGTGATGGGCCCTACGAGCAGTACTTC. As protein: CASSDGPYEQYF.

The rearrangement uses TRBV6-6 and TRBJ2-3; unclear D gene. Germline assignment: CDR1 MNHNY and CDR2 SVGAGI (reference sequence). The V end was cut by 5 bases, the J end by 0 bases, with 6 bases between. This CDR3 is built from 13 residues. Here the CDR3 reads CASSPYSTDTQYF. The CDR3 nucleotides read TGTGCCAGCAGTCCCTATAGCACAGATACGCAGTATTTT.

This chain connects TRBV9 to TRBJ1-3; 10 bases map to TRBD1. Losses at the gene ends were 3 bases for V and 3 bases for J; bases not matched to a gene: 3. Germline V gives CDR1 SGDLS, CDR2 YYNGEE. The CDR3 has 15 amino acids. The CDR3 bases are TGTGCCAGCAGCGAGGGACAGGGGAGTGGAAACACCATATATTTT. Residues: CASSEGQGSGNTIYF. Full variable domain (outside the CDR3, taken from reference TRBV9 and TRBJ1-3): DSGVTQTPKHLITATGQRVTLRCSPRSGDLSVYWYQQSLDQGLQFLIQYYNGEERAKGNILERFSAQQFPDLHSELNLSSLELGDSALYFCASSEGQGSGNTIYFGEGSWLTVV.

This chain joins TRBV9 and TRBJ1-6; possible D gene TRBD1, 6 bases. Germline-derived CDR1 and CDR2 are SGDLS and YYNGEE. V was cut by 2 bases and J by 9 bases, with 21 bases left in between. CDR3 length equals 17 residues. The CDR3 protein is CASSVGTRGGLGSPLHF. CDR3 in DNA: TGTGCCAGCAGCGTGGGCACTAGGGGGGGATTAGGTTCACCCCTCCACTTT.

This chain joins TRBV18 and TRBJ1-1, with 8 bases that match TRBD1. Germline V gene sequence: CDR1 KGHSH, CDR2 LQKENI. The V and J ends lost 6 bases and 0 bases, in that order; junction bases with no gene match: 9. The CDR3 runs to 16 residues. The CDR3 protein is CASSSGTGNLNTEAFF. The CDR3 DNA reads as TGTGCCAGCTCGTCCGGGACAGGCAACCTGAACACTGAAGCTTTCTTT.

This clone has a single count. The junction and the germline gene differ at one end; a read error may be behind it. The chain employs TRBV11-2 and TRBJ1-1; TRBD1 is a possible D gene (6 bases). Germline CDR1 SGHAT, CDR2 FQNNGV. The CDR3 sequence is 14 residues long. The CDR3 sequence is CASSRPQGNAEAFF. The CDR3 DNA is TGTGCCAGCAGCCGCCCTCAGGGGAACGCTGAAGCTTTCTTT.

This clone was seen a single time. The V call is TRBV11-2, the J call TRBJ2-3, with D possibly being TRBD1 (6 bases). Trimming removed 2 bases from V and 0 bases from J, with 15 bases in between. Germline V gene data show CDR1 as SGHAT and CDR2 as FQNNGV. The CDR3 length is 17 residues. The CDR3 region has the DNA TGTGCCAGCAGCTTAAGACAACAGGGTCGTAGCACAGATACGCAGTATTTT. This sequence encodes CASSLRQQGRSTDTQYF.